The 9 T cell receptor beta chains below were found in one sample sequenced in a study of shared clonotypes between healthy human individuals. Data came from immunoSEQ multiplex PCR; TCRdb stores just in-frame clones and leaves some out. Of over 850,000 clones listed, more than 75% are singletons. Sequenced material: memory CD4+ T cells from PBMCs. Subset reported: CD45RA-negative fraction. These receptors all come from a man aged 18 to 29 in good health. Some clones in this sample may be carry-over from other donors' samples.

The chain employs TRBV7-2 and TRBJ2-1, with 7 nucleotides matching TRBD2. The ends lost 7 bases at V and 3 bases at J; junction bases unmatched: 6. This CDR3 has 14 residues. Germline V gene lookup returns CDR1 SGHTA and CDR2 FQGNSA. The CDR3 region is CASKPGGVYNEQFF. CDR3 in DNA: TGTGCCAGCAAACCTGGGGGGGTCTACAATGAGCAGTTCTTC.

On this clone: This is likely an artifact of a read error, given a far larger clone one base away. Other nucleotide sequences in the sample specify the same CDR3. V usage is TRBV11-3 and J usage is TRBJ2-3; no firm D call. This CDR3 has 12 amino acids. CDR1 is SGHNT and CDR2 is YENEEA in the germline V gene. With 3 bases removed from V and 3 bases from J, the gap between germline ends came to 4 bases. CDR3 loop: CASSFGTDTQYF. Here the CDR3 DNA reads TGTGCCAGCAGCTTCGGGACAGATACGCAGTATTTT. The full variable domain, its missing parts supplied by reference TRBV11-3 and TRBJ2-3, is EAGVVQSPRYKIIEKKQPVAFWCNPISGHNTLYWYLQNLGQGPELLIRYENEEAVDDSQLPKDRFSAERLKGVDSTLKIQPAELGDSAVYLCASSFGTDTQYFGPGTRLTVL.

This clone has only a few counts. This sequence joins TRBV6-5 and TRBJ2-1; 8 bases are a match to TRBD2. Germline trimming cut 1 base from V and 2 bases from J; bases unmatched to any gene: 1. Looked up from germline, CDR1 is MNHEY and CDR2 is SVGAGI. The CDR3 has 15 residues. The CDR3: CASSYFSGAYNEQFF. CDR3 nucleotide sequence: TGTGCCAGCAGTTACTTTAGCGGGGCCTACAATGAGCAGTTCTTC.

The sample holds a few counts of this clone. The chain is built from TRBV30 and TRBJ2-4; D is undetermined. Germline loops: CDR1 GTSNPN, CDR2 SVGIG (reference sequence). The V end lost 2 bases, the J end lost 0 bases, and 11 bases lay between the germline ends. The CDR3 consists of 15 residues. CDR3 residues: CAWSSGTLAKNIQYF. For the CDR3, the DNA is TGTGCCTGGAGTTCGGGTACCTTAGCCAAAAACATTCAGTACTTC.

The rearrangement uses TRBV21-1 and TRBJ2-7. TRBV21-1 is tagged as a pseudogene. The CDR3 consists of 15 residues. The CDR3 here is CASSKRSGQGYEQYF. CDR3 nucleotides: TGTGCCAGCAGCAAAAGGTCGGGGCAGGGCTACGAGCAGTACTTC.

The CDR3 loop reads CASSVGTVEQYF. The CDR3 bases are TGTGCCAGCAGCGTAGGGACGGTCGAGCAGTACTTC. V is TRBV7-3 and J is TRBJ2-7; the D call may be TRBD1 or TRBD2 (5 bases each). Trimming shortened V by 5 bases and J by 6 bases, and 11 bases separated the two germline ends. There are 12 residues in the CDR3. Germline lookup yields CDR1 SGHTA and CDR2 FQGTGA.

The rearrangement joins TRBV2 to TRBJ2-7; the D gene is possibly TRBD2 (5 bases). V was pared by 3 bases and J by 4 bases, with 13 bases between. This CDR3 spans 14 amino acids. CDR1 and CDR2 (germline): SNHLY, FYNNEI. The CDR3, as DNA: TGTGCCAGCAGTGACTCGGGGATTTTATACGAGCAGTACTTC. Translating it yields CASSDSGILYEQYF.

With regard to this clone: A far larger clone is off by one base, so a read error is likely. CDR3 in DNA: TGCAGCGTTGTCCTAACCCGGAGTGGGATTGAAGCTTTCTTT. Its protein product is CSVVLTRSGIEAFF. The rearrangement links TRBV29-1 to TRBJ1-1; D gene ambiguous. CDR1 SQVTM and CDR2 ANQGSEA come from the germline V gene. Trimming took 4 bases from V and 7 from J, leaving 19 bases between them. CDR3 length: 14 residues.

Only one count was recorded for this clone. CDR3 amino acids: CASSTRDRMNTEAFF. Written as DNA, the CDR3 is TGTGCCAGTAGTACACGGGACAGGATGAACACTGAAGCTTTCTTT. The V and J genes are TRBV19 and TRBJ1-1; 8 bases map to TRBD1. The germline gives CDR1 LNHDA, CDR2 SQIVND (reference sequence). J gave up 0 bases and V 4 bases, and 4 bases lay outside the gene matches. The CDR3 is 15 amino acids.